The T cell receptor beta chain described here comes from a study of identical twins. TCRdb analysed the 5' RACE reads with MiXCR anew, one entry per CDR3 protein. The top ten clones hold roughly 10% of a sample with over 200,000 distinct CDR3 sequences, over 9.5% of them seen once. Ten or more counts support this clonotype. The TCR sequence derives from a man aged 50 to 59 in good health. The sample consisted of memory T cells sorted from blood.

The CDR3 region is CASSRDDIYNEQFF. The CDR3 region has the DNA TGCGCCAGCAGCCGTGATGACATCTACAATGAGCAGTTCTTC. The gene calls are TRBV5-1 and TRBJ2-1; no clear D. Trimming left V 4 bases short and J 3 bases short, with 11 bases between. CDR1 and CDR2 from the germline V gene are SGHRS and YFSETQ. The CDR3 has 14 residues.